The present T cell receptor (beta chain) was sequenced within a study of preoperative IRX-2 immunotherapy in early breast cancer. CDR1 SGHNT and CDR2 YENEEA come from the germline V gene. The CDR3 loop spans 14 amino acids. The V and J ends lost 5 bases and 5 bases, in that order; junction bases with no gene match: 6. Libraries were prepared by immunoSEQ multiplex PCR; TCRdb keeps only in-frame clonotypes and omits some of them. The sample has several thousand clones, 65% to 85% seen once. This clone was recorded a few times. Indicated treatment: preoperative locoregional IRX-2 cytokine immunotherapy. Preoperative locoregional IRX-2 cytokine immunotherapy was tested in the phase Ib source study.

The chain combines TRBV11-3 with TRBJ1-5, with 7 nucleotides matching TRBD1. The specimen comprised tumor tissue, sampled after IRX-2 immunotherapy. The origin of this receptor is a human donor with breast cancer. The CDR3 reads CASSVGTEHQPQHF. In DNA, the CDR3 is TGTGCCAGCAGCGTAGGGACAGAGCATCAGCCCCAGCATTTT.